Listed here are 18 T cell receptor beta chains from one sample, sequenced in a study of OX40 agonist ivuxolimab in advanced cancers. The data were produced by immunoSEQ multiplex PCR, yet TCRdb's version contains in-frame clones alone and is incomplete. The data show roughly 64,000 clones, around 84% seen once. Sequenced here: CD4+ or CD8+ T cells sorted from blood, sampled in a trial of the OX40 agonist ivuxolimab. These receptors all stem from an adult with an advanced solid tumor such as melanoma, head and neck, liver or kidney cancer.

The rearrangement links TRBV6-4 to TRBJ2-1; D is possibly TRBD1 or TRBD2 (7 bases each). The CDR3 has 15 amino acids. Germline CDR1 and CDR2: MRHNA and SNTAGT. The germline V and J ends were trimmed by 4 bases and 0 bases, with 10 bases remaining between them. Here the CDR3 reads CASSAGGGSYNEQFF. The CDR3 nucleotides are TGTGCCAGCAGTGCAGGGGGGGGCTCCTACAATGAGCAGTTCTTC.

This clone is medium-sized. This chain connects TRBV30 to TRBJ2-7; a weak D match, TRBD2 (6 bases). The CDR3 totals 13 residues. V lost 5 bases, J lost 2 bases, and 13 bases lay in between. Germline V gene data show CDR1 as GTSNPN and CDR2 as SVGIG (reference sequence). The CDR3 region is CAWRRGGTYEQYF. CDR3 sequence (DNA): TGTGCCTGGCGTAGGGGAGGCACCTACGAGCAGTACTTC.

The chain has TRBV30 and TRBJ1-4; no clear D gene. From germline, CDR1 is GTSNPN and CDR2 SVGIG (reference sequence). With 3 bases removed from V and 8 bases from J, the gap between germline ends came to 10 bases. The CDR3 contains 12 residues. Written as DNA, the CDR3 is TGTGCCTGGAGGAGAGCCATGGAAAAACTGTTTTTT. It is translated as CAWRRAMEKLFF.

The rearrangement links TRBV7-2 to TRBJ1-6; 7 bases are shared with TRBD1. The length of the CDR3 is 15 residues. CDR1 is SGHTA and CDR2 is FQGNSA in the germline V gene. V trimming: 5 bases; J trimming: 10 bases; junction bases outside the gene matches: 11. This CDR3 is CASSPRQGQYSPLHF. DNA for the CDR3: TGTGCCAGCAGCCCCAGACAGGGCCAGTACTCACCCCTCCACTTT. Together with reference TRBV7-2 and TRBJ1-6, the CDR3 gives the full variable domain: GAGVSQSPSNKVTEKGKDVELRCDPISGHTALYWYRQSLGQGLEFLIYFQGNSAPDKSGLPSDRFSAERTGGSVSTLTIQRTQQEDSAVYLCASSPRQGQYSPLHFGNGTRLTVT.

CDR3 protein: CASLEGPRPTEAFF. The DNA for the CDR3 is TGTGCCAGCCTAGAGGGCCCAAGGCCCACTGAAGCTTTCTTT. The J gene is TRBJ1-1, the V gene TRBV5-6; D is ambiguous. CDR3 length: 14 amino acids. Germline assignment: CDR1 SGHDT and CDR2 YYEEEE. Trimming took off 7 bases at V and 4 bases at J, with 17 bases between the two ends.

This chain links TRBV15 with TRBJ1-1; 10 nucleotides line up with TRBD1. Germline-derived CDR1 and CDR2 are LNHNV and YYDKDF (reference sequence). Unmatched junction bases numbered 3, after V lost 4 bases and J lost 4 bases. The CDR3 has 14 residues. CDR3: CATSTDRGGTEAFF. The CDR3 DNA is TGTGCCACCAGCACGGACAGGGGGGGCACTGAAGCTTTCTTT. Looking up the rest from reference TRBV15 and TRBJ1-1 gives the full variable domain: DAMVIQNPRYQVTQFGKPVTLSCSQTLNHNVMYWYQQKSSQAPKLLFHYYDKDFNNEADTPDNFQSRRPNTSFCFLDIRSPGLGDTAMYLCATSTDRGGTEAFFGQGTRLTVV.

The CDR3 is CASSQDWAALRSGANVLTF. CDR3 coding DNA: TGCGCCAGCAGCCAAGATTGGGCGGCGCTACGCTCTGGGGCCAACGTCCTGACTTTC. The rearrangement links TRBV4-1 to TRBJ2-6; no reliable D call. With 0 bases removed from V and 0 bases from J, the gap between germline ends came to 15 bases. The CDR3 has 19 amino acids. From germline, CDR1 is MGHRA and CDR2 YSYEKL.

This rearrangement joins TRBV28 to TRBJ1-5; 8 bases line up with TRBD1. The germline V gene encodes CDR1 MDHEN and CDR2 SYDVKM. V shed 2 bases and J 7 bases; nucleotides not matched to a gene: 10. There are 16 residues in the CDR3. Here the CDR3 DNA reads TGTGCCAGCAGTTTAGAGTACGGACAGGGCGGGCAGCCCCAGCATTTT. It specifies CASSLEYGQGGQPQHF.

V gene TRBV6-6 combines with J gene TRBJ1-6; D may be TRBD1 (5 bases). CDR3 size: 15 residues. Germline V gene data show CDR1 as MNHNY and CDR2 as SVGAGI (reference sequence). Trimming pared 0 bases from V and 8 bases from J, leaving 11 bases between. The CDR3 bases are TGTGCCAGCAGTTACTCGATGGGGGGGGATTCACCCCTCCACTTT. Its protein is CASSYSMGGDSPLHF.

The chain recombines TRBV5-8 with TRBJ2-1; 7 bases match TRBD2. The CDR3 sequence is 15 residues long. Germline V CDR1 and CDR2: SGHTS, YDEGEE. After removal of 0 bases from V and 5 bases from J, the junction contained 5 bases not matched to a gene. CDR3 DNA sequence: TGTGCCAGCAGCTTGGGGACTAGTAGGAACAATGAGCAGTTCTTC. Residues: CASSLGTSRNNEQFF.

The chain uses TRBV7-9 and TRBJ2-1, with a weak D call TRBD2 (5 bases). The CDR3 contains 17 residues. Germline CDR1 is SEHNR and CDR2 is FQNEAQ (reference sequence). The V end lost 5 bases, the J end lost 0 bases, and 17 bases lay between the germline ends. The CDR3: CASSPRMRASSYNEQFF. CDR3 coding DNA: TGTGCCAGCAGCCCCCGAATGCGGGCAAGCTCCTACAATGAGCAGTTCTTC. The full variable domain, completed using reference TRBV7-9 and TRBJ2-1, is DTGVSQNPRHKITKRGQNVTFRCDPISEHNRLYWYRQTLGQGPEFLTYFQNEAQLEKSRLLSDRFSAERPKGSFSTLEIQRTEQGDSAMYLCASSPRMRASSYNEQFFGPGTRLTVL.

V gene TRBV11-1 combines with J gene TRBJ2-1, with TRBD2 identical over 14 bases. The germline V gene has CDR1 SGHAT and CDR2 FQDESV (reference sequence). CDR3 size: 15 residues. Losses at the gene ends were 5 bases for V and 9 bases for J; bases not matched to a gene: 6. For the CDR3, the DNA is TGTGCCAGCAGCCTAGGACTAGCGGGGGGTGGTGAGCAGTTCTTC. Translated, it gives CASSLGLAGGGEQFF.

The J gene is TRBJ2-4, the V gene TRBV2; D uncertain. The CDR3 sequence is 14 residues long. Trimming removed 4 bases at V and 0 bases at J, with 7 bases between. Germline V gene lookup returns CDR1 SNHLY and CDR2 FYNNEI. CDR3 bases: TGTGCCAGCAGTGTGACCTTAGCCAAAAACATTCAGTACTTC. Protein product: CASSVTLAKNIQYF.

This chain connects TRBV5-6 to TRBJ2-4; 8 bases line up with TRBD1. Germline lookup yields CDR1 SGHDT and CDR2 YYEEEE. V lost 4 bases and J lost 4; bases outside the gene matches: 4. The CDR3 is made up of 14 amino acids. CDR3 coding DNA: TGTGCCAGCAGCAACCGACAGGGGAAAAACATTCAGTACTTC. Residues: CASSNRQGKNIQYF.

V and J are TRBV27 and TRBJ2-1; 7 positions match TRBD2. This CDR3 region has 16 residues. V lost 6 bases and J lost 8; bases outside the gene matches: 16. The V gene's germline CDR1 is MNHEY and CDR2 SMNVEV (reference sequence). In nucleotides, the CDR3 is TGTGCCAGCAGAACGCCGGGAGGTCCCCGTGAGGATGAGCAGTTCTTC. Encoded protein: CASRTPGGPREDEQFF.

The CDR3 DNA reads TGCAGTGCTGGGGTGGAGCAGTACTTC. This gives the protein CSAGVEQYF. The chain joins TRBV20-1 to TRBJ2-7; D not resolved. The CDR3 extends over 9 amino acids. The germline V gene has CDR1 DFQATT and CDR2 SNEGSKA (reference sequence). V gave up 5 bases and J gave up 7 bases, with 6 bases separating them.

The genes are TRBV2 and TRBJ2-5; 10 nucleotides line up with TRBD2. J was trimmed by 5 bases and V by 6 bases; bases with no gene match: 9. Germline V gene sequence: CDR1 SNHLY, CDR2 FYNNEI. The CDR3 length is 15 residues. The CDR3 coding sequence is TGTGCCAGCAGGGTCCCTAGCGGGAGTTGGGAGACCCAGTACTTC. As protein: CASRVPSGSWETQYF.

This clone was detected once. The chain uses TRBV7-2 and TRBJ2-7; 7 nucleotides match TRBD1. The CDR3 runs to 14 residues. Per the germline V gene, CDR1 is SGHTA and CDR2 is FQGNSA. Trimming cost V 6 bases and J 1 base; bases outside gene matches: 6. In DNA form, the CDR3 reads TGTGCCAGCAGATCAGAGGGACAGTCCTACGAGCAGTACTTC. Translation gives CASRSEGQSYEQYF.